These T cell receptor beta chains were read from a single sample in a study of blood T cell repertoires in COVID-19. Some clones are missing from TCRdb's copy, which holds only in-frame ones; the method was immunoSEQ multiplex PCR. The table includes fewer than 350,000 clones, approximately 90% detected once. Sequencing used PBMCs or T cells enriched from blood (not recorded which). The receptors were sampled from a middle-aged woman who had recovered from COVID-19. The conserved cysteine and the conserved F or W are not part of the CDR3 here. Fields, in order: V gene, CDR3 protein.

>TRBV7-9
ASSLTLDRVEQY
>TRBV3-1/TRBV3-2
ASSHLAGGPGQF
>TRBV2
ASSEQRIDTQY
>TRBV7-6
ASGEIAGGPETQY
>TRBV27
ASSLIGTTWETQY
>TRBV6-5
ASRAGETQY
>TRBV6-2/TRBV6-3
ASSYASLGGHYEQY
>TRBV7-2
ASSARGGSGRVADTQY
>TRBV7-2
ASSLDRTDNYGYT
>TRBV2
ASSSQRPSSGGGREQY
>TRBV6-5
ASSYSQGAFYEQY
>TRBV7-9
ASSLAAAGANEKLF
>TRBV5-1
ASRGGGLSSYNEQF
>TRBV28
ASRRGGADTQY
>TRBV5-5
ATNPGQGSYGYT
>TRBV10-3
AISAETGYQPQH
>TRBV27
ASSIRGPNQPQH
>TRBV28
ASTRIAGGPFGSDTQY
>TRBV3-1/TRBV3-2
ASRTGARTGELF
>TRBV5-4
ASSPTGSTEAF
>TRBV6-5
ASSYGQGAYEQY
>TRBV12-5
ASGLERNEQF
>TRBV15
ATSREPDSYGYT
>TRBV28
ASSSPGAGNTIY
>TRBV10-1
ASSDGQGRSGNQPQH
>TRBV4-3
ASSLGGANYGYT
>TRBV25-1
ASSPQGAGEAF
>TRBV19
ASKKGAQPGETQY
>TRBV6-5
ASRGQLIFYGYT
>TRBV5-1
ASSLRDRDEQY
>TRBV30
AWSREGSGANVLT
>TRBV7-2
ASSFWGQVEAF
>TRBV5-1
ASSGTGTGGSPLH
>TRBV30
AWAGTSGQPQH
>TRBV2
ASRWGVQETQY
>TRBV3-1/TRBV3-2
ASSQDREWREQY
>TRBV28
ASRQGLAVNEQF
>TRBV29-1
SVAGWNLNYGYT
>TRBV7-9
ASSFRGRGSGNTIY
>TRBV28
ASSTIRGTYEKLF
>TRBV12-1
ASSQGGGKGNQPQH
>TRBV3-1/TRBV3-2
ASSHHLTSGSQETQY
>TRBV27
ASSLLGSGNTEAF
>TRBV25-1
ASRLTSTDTQY
>TRBV7-7
ASSGLTSGAGEQY